A selection of T cell receptor beta chains follows, all from one sample in a study of T cell repertoires in cytomegalovirus infection. TCRdb processed the reads anew with MiXCR; each CDR3 protein has one entry. The sample has roughly 730,000 distinct CDR3 sequences, around 35% seen once; the top ten hold 15% to 20%. No antigen has been identified for these receptors. Source: cultured PBMCs, taken from culture after CMV antigen stimulation. The source of these receptors is a human donor in good health (CMV status not recorded). Some clones in this sample may be carry-over from other donors' samples. Each CDR3 is given with its conserved first and last residue. The D gene is left open where the match is weak. Only part of the rows carry a size: once, few, many, or a class if the clone is expanded.

clone_size: many; j_call: TRBJ2-7; d_call: .; v_call: TRBV7-2; cdr3_aa: CASSLAGFASYEQYF; cdr3_nt: TGTGCCAGCAGCTTAGCAGGTTTTGCGTCCTACGAGCAGTACTTC
clone_size: .; j_call: TRBJ2-4; d_call: .; v_call: TRBV20-1; cdr3_aa: CSVEAGGVYF; cdr3_nt: TGCAGTGTGGAGGCAGGCGGGGTGTACTTC
clone_size: .; j_call: TRBJ2-7; d_call: TRBD1; v_call: TRBV5-1; cdr3_aa: CASSRPMRQGAGEQYF; cdr3_nt: TGCGCCAGCAGCCGCCCGATGAGACAGGGGGCAGGGGAGCAGTACTTC
clone_size: .; j_call: TRBJ2-7; d_call: .; v_call: TRBV15; cdr3_aa: CATSRDRAEWVTYEQYF; cdr3_nt: TGTGCCACCAGCAGAGATCGGGCTGAGTGGGTTACCTACGAGCAGTACTTC
clone_size: few; j_call: TRBJ2-1; d_call: .; v_call: TRBV5-1; cdr3_aa: CASSMKGEQFF; cdr3_nt: TGCGCCAGCAGCATGAAAGGGGAGCAGTTCTTC
clone_size: .; j_call: TRBJ2-7; d_call: .; v_call: TRBV19; cdr3_aa: CASSIIFERGVSYEQYF; cdr3_nt: TGTGCCAGTAGTATTATCTTCGAGAGGGGGGTCAGCTACGAGCAGTACTTC
clone_size: few; j_call: TRBJ2-7; d_call: .; v_call: TRBV12-3/TRBV12-4; cdr3_aa: CASSRRQDYEQYF; cdr3_nt: TGTGCCAGCAGCCGTCGACAGGACTACGAGCAGTACTTC
clone_size: .; j_call: TRBJ1-4; d_call: TRBD1; v_call: TRBV20-1; cdr3_aa: CSARETGVEKLFF; cdr3_nt: TGCAGTGCTAGGGAGACAGGGGTTGAAAAACTGTTTTTT
clone_size: few; j_call: TRBJ2-3; d_call: .; v_call: TRBV20-1; cdr3_aa: CSARSSMGKTDTQYF; cdr3_nt: TGCAGTGCTAGAAGTTCTATGGGGAAGACAGATACGCAGTATTTT
clone_size: few; j_call: TRBJ1-4; d_call: TRBD1; v_call: TRBV6-5; cdr3_aa: CASSYSGGVSEKLFF; cdr3_nt: TGTGCCAGCAGTTACTCAGGGGGCGTCAGCGAAAAACTGTTTTTT
clone_size: many; j_call: TRBJ1-2; d_call: .; v_call: TRBV6-5; cdr3_aa: CASSYSTGNGYTF; cdr3_nt: TGTGCCAGCAGTTACAGTACAGGGAATGGCTACACCTTC
clone_size: .; j_call: TRBJ2-1; d_call: .; v_call: TRBV30; cdr3_aa: CAWSFGHEQFF; cdr3_nt: TGTGCCTGGAGTTTTGGGCATGAGCAGTTCTTC
clone_size: few; j_call: TRBJ1-2; d_call: .; v_call: TRBV7-9; cdr3_aa: CASTPSRVEGYGYTF; cdr3_nt: TGTGCCAGCACCCCGTCCCGGGTAGAAGGCTATGGCTACACCTTC
clone_size: many; j_call: TRBJ2-7; d_call: TRBD1; v_call: TRBV19; cdr3_aa: CASSPGQGTYEQYF; cdr3_nt: TGTGCCAGCAGTCCCGGACAGGGGACCTACGAGCAGTACTTC
clone_size: .; j_call: TRBJ1-3; d_call: .; v_call: TRBV14; cdr3_aa: CASSQVNTIYF; cdr3_nt: TGTGCCAGCAGCCAAGTAAACACCATATATTTT
clone_size: few; j_call: TRBJ1-1; d_call: .; v_call: TRBV7-9; cdr3_aa: CASSLEKVSAFF; cdr3_nt: TGTGCCAGCAGCTTAGAAAAGGTATCAGCTTTCTTT
clone_size: many; j_call: TRBJ1-5; d_call: .; v_call: TRBV7-8; cdr3_aa: CASSLRPQGRVNQPQHF; cdr3_nt: TGTGCCAGCAGCTTACGACCTCAGGGACGGGTCAATCAGCCCCAGCATTTT
clone_size: few; j_call: TRBJ2-3; d_call: TRBD1; v_call: TRBV6-5; cdr3_aa: CASSYSPPGTGADTQYF; cdr3_nt: TGTGCCAGCAGTTACTCCCCGCCCGGGACAGGGGCAGATACGCAGTATTTT
clone_size: .; j_call: TRBJ2-5; d_call: .; v_call: TRBV5-4; cdr3_aa: CASSPAPGAEQETQYF; cdr3_nt: TGTGCCAGCAGCCCGGCGCCAGGGGCAGAACAAGAGACCCAGTACTTC
clone_size: .; j_call: TRBJ1-1; d_call: .; v_call: TRBV7-9; cdr3_aa: CASSSDHRASSTEAFF; cdr3_nt: TGTGCCAGCAGCTCCGATCACAGGGCAAGTAGCACTGAAGCTTTCTTT
clone_size: .; j_call: TRBJ1-5; d_call: .; v_call: TRBV7-8; cdr3_aa: CASSPRPSSNQPQHF; cdr3_nt: TGTGCCAGCAGCCCCCGCCCGTCGAGCAATCAGCCCCAGCATTTT
clone_size: .; j_call: TRBJ2-1; d_call: .; v_call: TRBV11-2; cdr3_aa: CASSRGASEYNEQFF; cdr3_nt: TGTGCCAGCAGCAGAGGTGCTAGCGAGTACAATGAGCAGTTCTTC
clone_size: .; j_call: TRBJ2-1; d_call: .; v_call: TRBV20-1; cdr3_aa: CSARDYTEGGGEQFF; cdr3_nt: TGCAGTGCTAGAGATTATACCGAGGGCGGCGGTGAGCAGTTCTTC
clone_size: few; j_call: TRBJ2-3; d_call: .; v_call: TRBV6-2/TRBV6-3; cdr3_aa: CASNRQLGGFYTDTGTQYF; cdr3_nt: TGTGCCAGCAATCGGCAACTAGGGGGATTCTACACGGACACGGGTACGCAGTATTTT
clone_size: once; j_call: TRBJ1-1; d_call: .; v_call: TRBV20-1; cdr3_aa: CSARDVTAPREAFF; cdr3_nt: TGCAGTGCTAGAGACGTGACAGCGCCCAGGGAAGCTTTCTTT
clone_size: .; j_call: TRBJ1-1; d_call: .; v_call: TRBV4-1; cdr3_aa: CASSFRDGKNTEAFF; cdr3_nt: TGCGCCAGCAGCTTCAGGGACGGGAAGAACACTGAAGCTTTCTTT
clone_size: .; j_call: TRBJ1-5; d_call: .; v_call: TRBV29-1; cdr3_aa: CSVAKRSNQPQHF; cdr3_nt: TGCAGCGTTGCGAAGCGTAGCAATCAGCCCCAGCATTTT
clone_size: few; j_call: TRBJ1-1; d_call: .; v_call: TRBV7-6; cdr3_aa: CASGSAVGEAFF; cdr3_nt: TGTGCCAGCGGGTCGGCGGTTGGTGAAGCTTTCTTT
clone_size: .; j_call: TRBJ2-7; d_call: .; v_call: TRBV14; cdr3_aa: CASSPRSIGWHF; cdr3_nt: TGTGCCAGCAGCCCCCGGTCCATCGGGTGGCACTTC
clone_size: .; j_call: TRBJ2-3; d_call: .; v_call: TRBV6-6; cdr3_aa: CASSEQGLGAGDTQYF; cdr3_nt: TGTGCCAGCAGTGAGCAGGGCCTTGGAGCGGGAGATACGCAGTATTTT
clone_size: few; j_call: TRBJ2-5; d_call: .; v_call: TRBV25-1; cdr3_aa: CASSVPGVRETQYF; cdr3_nt: TGTGCCAGCAGTGTTCCAGGAGTTCGGGAGACCCAGTACTTC
clone_size: .; j_call: TRBJ2-1; d_call: .; v_call: TRBV6-1; cdr3_aa: CASSPPGSNEQFF; cdr3_nt: TGTGCCAGCAGTCCCCCCGGAAGTAATGAGCAGTTCTTC
clone_size: few; j_call: TRBJ2-1; d_call: .; v_call: TRBV7-9; cdr3_aa: CASSQKLDEQFF; cdr3_nt: TGTGCCAGCAGCCAAAAACTAGATGAGCAGTTCTTC
clone_size: .; j_call: TRBJ2-7; d_call: TRBD2; v_call: TRBV7-2; cdr3_aa: CASSLAGTSGYEQYF; cdr3_nt: TGTGCCAGCAGCTTAGCTGGGACTAGCGGCTACGAGCAGTACTTC
clone_size: few; j_call: TRBJ1-6; d_call: TRBD1; v_call: TRBV11-2; cdr3_aa: CASSSTGSNSPLHF; cdr3_nt: TGTGCCAGCAGCTCGACAGGGTCCAATTCACCCCTCCACTTT
clone_size: .; j_call: TRBJ2-1; d_call: .; v_call: TRBV10-3; cdr3_aa: CAISDEGAAYNEQFF; cdr3_nt: TGTGCCATCAGTGATGAGGGTGCCGCCTACAATGAGCAGTTCTTC